The sequence of this TCR beta chain was determined in a study of CD8+CD57+ T cells in acquired aplastic anemia. About the study: Sorted CD4+ and CD8+ cells gave an average of about 3 ug of DNA. Mean read depth for CD4+ cells from healthy donors was some 11 million. The study, taken as a whole, reports: Between patients and controls, CD8+ Simpson's diversity did not vary significantly. Overlapping CD8+ CDR3 repertoires of patients and controls contained roughly 27 shared sequences.

It was genomic DNA that served as the template for profiling TCR beta VDJ and CDR3. TCRdb reprocessed the reads via MiXCR and lists one record per CDR3 protein. The data show a few hundred thousand distinct CDR3 sequences, with about two thirds seen just once and 4% held by the top ten. Germline lookup yields CDR1 LGHNA and CDR2 YSLEER. The V segment lost 0 bases and the J segment 8 bases; nucleotides outside the gene matches: 4. This CDR3 has 14 amino acids. This clonotype was seen many times. Its target is unknown. The receptor was isolated from a human donor in good health, serving as a control. The chain recombines TRBV4-3 with TRBJ1-2, with 9 bases matching TRBD1. Specimen: sorted CD4+, CD8+, or CD8+CD57+ T cells (not recorded which) from PBMCs. CDR3 DNA sequence: TGCGCCAGCAGCCAAGAGGACAGGGGACGGGGCTACACCTTC. The encoded protein is CASSQEDRGRGYTF.